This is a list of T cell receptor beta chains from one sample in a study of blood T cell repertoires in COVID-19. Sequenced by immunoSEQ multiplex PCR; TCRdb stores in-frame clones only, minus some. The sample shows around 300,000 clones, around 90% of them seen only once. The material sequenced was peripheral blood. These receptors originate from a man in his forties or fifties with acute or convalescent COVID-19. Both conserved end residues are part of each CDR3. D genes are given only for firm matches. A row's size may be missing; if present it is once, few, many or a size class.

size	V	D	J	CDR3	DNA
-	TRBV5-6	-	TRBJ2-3	CASSFSPDTQYF	TGTGCCAGCAGCTTTTCTCCAGATACGCAGTATTTT
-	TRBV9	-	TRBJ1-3	CASSTGSIADTIYF	TGTGCCAGCAGCACCGGGAGTATTGCGGACACCATATATTTT
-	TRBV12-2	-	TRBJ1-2	CASRFQQLYGYTF	TGTGCAAGTCGCTTCCAACAGCTGTATGGCTACACCTTC
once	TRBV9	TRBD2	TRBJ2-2	CASSVSGGAPGELFF	TGTGCCAGCAGCGTTAGCGGGGGGGCCCCCGGGGAGCTGTTTTTT
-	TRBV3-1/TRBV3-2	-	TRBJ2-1	CASSQEVRRYNEQFF	TGTGCCAGCAGCCAAGAAGTAAGGAGATACAATGAGCAGTTCTTC
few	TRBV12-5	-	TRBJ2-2	CASGLVLPGELFF	TGTGCTAGTGGTTTGGTCCTCCCCGGGGAGCTGTTTTTT
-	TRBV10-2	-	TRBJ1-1	CASSDRPLETNTEAFF	TGCGCCAGCAGTGACAGACCACTAGAAACGAACACTGAAGCTTTCTTT
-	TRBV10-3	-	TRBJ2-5	CAISDGGPQETQYF	TGTGCCATCAGTGATGGCGGCCCCCAAGAGACCCAGTACTTC
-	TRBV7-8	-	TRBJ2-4	CASSLGGDGIQYF	TGTGCCAGCAGCTTGGGGGGTGACGGCATTCAGTACTTC
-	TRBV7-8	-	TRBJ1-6	CASSPRRGSLHF	TGTGCCAGCAGCCCCCGGCGGGGGTCCCTCCACTTT
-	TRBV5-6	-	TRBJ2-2	CASSLAGRSGELFF	TGTGCCAGCAGCTTGGCTGGTAGAAGCGGGGAGCTGTTTTTT
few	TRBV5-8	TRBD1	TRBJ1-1	CASSLDDRDTEAFF	TGTGCCAGCAGCTTGGACGACAGGGACACTGAAGCTTTCTTT
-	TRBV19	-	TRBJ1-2	CASGRGVEGYTF	TGTGCCTCGGGTCGGGGTGTTGAGGGCTACACCTTC
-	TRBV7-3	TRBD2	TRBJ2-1	CASSPSGGFYNEQFF	TGTGCCAGCAGCCCCAGCGGGGGGTTCTACAATGAGCAGTTCTTC
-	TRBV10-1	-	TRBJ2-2	CASRRGQDTGELFF	TGCGCCAGCAGGCGGGGGCAAGACACCGGGGAGCTGTTTTTT
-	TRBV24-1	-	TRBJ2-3	CATSDAAPDTQYF	TGTGCCACCAGTGACGCAGCGCCAGATACGCAGTATTTT
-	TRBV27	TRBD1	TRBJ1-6	CASSFLVQGDSPLHF	TGTGCCAGCAGTTTCCTGGTTCAGGGGGATTCACCCCTCCACTTT
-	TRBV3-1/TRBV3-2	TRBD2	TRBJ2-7	CASSREGLYYEQYF	TGTGCCAGCAGCCGAGAGGGACTATACTACGAGCAGTACTTC
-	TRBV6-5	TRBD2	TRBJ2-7	CASSYSGGGEQYF	TGTGCCAGCAGTTACTCGGGGGGGGGCGAGCAGTACTTC
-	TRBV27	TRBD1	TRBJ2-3	CASSSRDRGKGTDTQYF	TGTGCCAGCAGTTCCCGGGACAGGGGGAAAGGCACAGATACGCAGTATTTT
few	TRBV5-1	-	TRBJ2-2	CASSLIAGELFF	TGCGCCAGCAGCTTGATAGCCGGGGAGCTGTTTTTT
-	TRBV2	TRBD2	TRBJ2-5	CASILGTTATQYF	TGTGCCAGCATTTTAGGGACTACCGCTACCCAGTACTTC
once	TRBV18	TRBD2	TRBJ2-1	CASSPPGGRVSYNEQFF	TGTGCCAGCTCACCCCCCGGGGGGAGGGTTTCCTACAATGAGCAGTTCTTC
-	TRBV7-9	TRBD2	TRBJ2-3	CASSKTSGPNTQYF	TGTGCCAGCAGCAAGACTAGCGGGCCTAATACGCAGTATTTT
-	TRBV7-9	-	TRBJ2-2	CASSLASAPRGTGELFF	TGTGCCAGCAGCTTAGCGTCGGCACCTCGAGGCACCGGGGAGCTGTTTTTT
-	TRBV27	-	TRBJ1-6	CASSFGLPGRVSPLHF	TGTGCCAGCAGTTTCGGGCTCCCAGGGAGGGTTTCACCCCTCCACTTT
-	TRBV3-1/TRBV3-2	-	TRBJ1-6	CASSQDHGNSPLHF	TGTGCCAGCAGCCAAGATCACGGTAATTCACCCCTCCACTTT
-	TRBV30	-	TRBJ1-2	CAWTLRGGFGYTF	TGTGCCTGGACCCTACGGGGGGGATTTGGCTACACCTTC
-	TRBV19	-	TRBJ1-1	CASRSRGSEAFF	TGTGCCAGTAGATCGAGAGGATCAGAAGCTTTCTTT
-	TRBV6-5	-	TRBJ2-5	CASTVGGTGAQYF	TGTGCCAGCACTGTAGGCGGGACGGGGGCCCAGTACTTC
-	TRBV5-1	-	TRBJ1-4	CASSPPHGESSEKLFF	TGCGCCAGCAGCCCCCCACACGGGGAATCAAGTGAAAAACTGTTTTTT
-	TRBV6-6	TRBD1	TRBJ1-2	CASSPIGRRTGDSSNYGYTF	TGTGCCAGCAGCCCCATAGGGCGCAGGACAGGAGACTCTTCTAACTATGGCTACACCTTC
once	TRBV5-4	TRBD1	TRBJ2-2	CASRQGSTNTGELFF	TGTGCCAGCAGACAGGGGTCGACGAACACCGGGGAGCTGTTTTTT
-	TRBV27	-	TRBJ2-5	CASSRVAYSQETQYF	TGTGCCAGCAGCCGGGTCGCTTATTCCCAAGAGACCCAGTACTTC
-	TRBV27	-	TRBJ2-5	CASSLSDSRETQYF	TGTGCCAGCAGTTTATCGGACTCCCGGGAGACCCAGTACTTC
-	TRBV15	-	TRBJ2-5	CATSGRGGGETQYF	TGTGCCACCAGCGGAAGGGGGGGAGGAGAGACCCAGTACTTC
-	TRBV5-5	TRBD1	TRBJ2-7	CASSPDRENEQYF	TGTGCCAGCAGCCCCGACAGGGAGAACGAGCAGTACTTC
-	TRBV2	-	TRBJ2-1	CASSTGPNDNVEQFF	TGTGCCAGCAGTACCGGCCCCAACGACAATGTTGAGCAGTTCTTC
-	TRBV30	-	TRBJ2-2	CAWSPPRGSTGELFF	TGTGCCTGGAGTCCTCCCCGGGGGTCCACCGGGGAGCTGTTTTTT
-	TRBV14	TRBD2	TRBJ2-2	CASSHQTDPGLAGHRAGELFF	TGTGCCAGCAGCCACCAAACAGACCCGGGACTAGCGGGTCACAGGGCCGGGGAGCTGTTTTTT
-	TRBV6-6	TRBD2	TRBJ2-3	CASSPLGLAGRSDTQYF	TGTGCCAGCAGTCCCCTGGGACTAGCGGGGAGATCAGATACGCAGTATTTT